The T cell receptor (beta chain) under discussion was sequenced for a study of PD-L1 blockade in urothelial cancer. Study-wide context: Median T cell yield from blood was 141,255.

The sample's time point: pretreatment peripheral blood. Per-patient samples, pretreatment and on-treatment, numbered 1 to 8. The protocol was immunoSEQ multiplex PCR, while the TCRdb copy is restricted to in-frame clones and leaves out a portion. The top ten clones hold under 7.5% of a sample with tens of thousands of clones, 81% of them seen once. J gave up 10 bases and V 8 bases, and 7 bases lay outside the gene matches. CDR1 is MNHEY and CDR2 is SVGAGI in the germline V gene. The CDR3 is made up of 12 amino acids. The source is a man in his 70s with urothelial cancer. The chain couples TRBV6-5 to TRBJ2-1; 8 nucleotides align to TRBD2. The source was PBMCs, collected around atezolizumab (anti-PD-L1) treatment. In nucleotides, the CDR3 is TGTGCCAGCGGGACTAGGTTCGGCGAGCAGTTCTTC. This codes for CASGTRFGEQFF.